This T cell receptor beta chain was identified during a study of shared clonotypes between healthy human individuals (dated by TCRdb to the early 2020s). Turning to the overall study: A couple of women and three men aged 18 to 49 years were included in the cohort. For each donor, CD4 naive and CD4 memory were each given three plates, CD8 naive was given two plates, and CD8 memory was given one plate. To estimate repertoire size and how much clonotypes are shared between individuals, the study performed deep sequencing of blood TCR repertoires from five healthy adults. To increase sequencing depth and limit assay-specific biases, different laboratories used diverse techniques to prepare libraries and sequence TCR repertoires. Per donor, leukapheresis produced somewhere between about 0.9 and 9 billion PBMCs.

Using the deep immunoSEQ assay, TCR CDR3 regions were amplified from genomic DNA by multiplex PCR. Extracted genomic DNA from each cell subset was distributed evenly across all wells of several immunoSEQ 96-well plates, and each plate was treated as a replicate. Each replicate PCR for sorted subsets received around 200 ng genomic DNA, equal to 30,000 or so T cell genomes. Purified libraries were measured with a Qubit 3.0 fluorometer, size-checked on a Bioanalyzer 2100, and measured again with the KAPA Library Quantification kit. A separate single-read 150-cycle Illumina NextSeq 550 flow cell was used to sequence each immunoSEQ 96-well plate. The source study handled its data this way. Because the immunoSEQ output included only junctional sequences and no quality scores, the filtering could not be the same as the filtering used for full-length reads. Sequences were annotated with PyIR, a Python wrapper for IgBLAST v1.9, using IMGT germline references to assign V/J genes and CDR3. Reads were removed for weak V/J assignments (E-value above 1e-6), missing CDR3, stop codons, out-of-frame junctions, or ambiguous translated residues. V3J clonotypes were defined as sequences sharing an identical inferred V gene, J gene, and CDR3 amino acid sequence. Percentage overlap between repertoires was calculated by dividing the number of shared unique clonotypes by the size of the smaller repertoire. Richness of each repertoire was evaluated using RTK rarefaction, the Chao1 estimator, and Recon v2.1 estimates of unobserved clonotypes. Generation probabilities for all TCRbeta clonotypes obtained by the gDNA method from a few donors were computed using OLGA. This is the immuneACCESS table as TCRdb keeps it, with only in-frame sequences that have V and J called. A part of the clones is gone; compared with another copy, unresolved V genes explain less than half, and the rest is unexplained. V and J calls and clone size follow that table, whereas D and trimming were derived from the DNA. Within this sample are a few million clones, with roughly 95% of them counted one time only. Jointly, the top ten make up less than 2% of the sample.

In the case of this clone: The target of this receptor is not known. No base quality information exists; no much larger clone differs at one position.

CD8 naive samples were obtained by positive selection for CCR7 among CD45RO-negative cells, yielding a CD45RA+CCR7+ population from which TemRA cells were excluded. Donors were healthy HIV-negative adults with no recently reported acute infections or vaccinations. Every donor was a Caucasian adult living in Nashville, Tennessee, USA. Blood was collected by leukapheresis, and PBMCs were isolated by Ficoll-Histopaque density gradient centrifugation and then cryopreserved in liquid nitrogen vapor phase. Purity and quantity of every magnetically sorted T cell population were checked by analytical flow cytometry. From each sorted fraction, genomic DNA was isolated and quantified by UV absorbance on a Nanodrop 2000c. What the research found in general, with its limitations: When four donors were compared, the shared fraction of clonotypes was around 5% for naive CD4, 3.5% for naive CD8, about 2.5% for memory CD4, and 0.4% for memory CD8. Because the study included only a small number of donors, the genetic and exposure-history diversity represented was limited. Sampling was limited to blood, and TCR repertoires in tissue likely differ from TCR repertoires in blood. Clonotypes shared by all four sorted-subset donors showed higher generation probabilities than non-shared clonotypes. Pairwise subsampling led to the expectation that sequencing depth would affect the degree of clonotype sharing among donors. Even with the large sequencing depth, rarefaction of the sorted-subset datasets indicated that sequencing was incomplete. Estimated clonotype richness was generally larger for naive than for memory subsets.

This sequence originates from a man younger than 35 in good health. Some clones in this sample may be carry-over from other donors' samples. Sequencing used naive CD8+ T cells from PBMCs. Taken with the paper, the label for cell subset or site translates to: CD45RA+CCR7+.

The CDR3 corresponds to CASSSTGQGITDTQYF. The nucleotide sequence reads as follows: TGTGCCAGCAGTTCAACAGGGCAGGGTATCACAGATACGCAGTATTTT. The rearrangement joined TRBV27 to TRBJ2-3; TRBD1 is possibly the D segment (6 matching bases). From cysteine to phenylalanine, the CDR3 is 16 amino acids long. Solely the CDR3 DNA is kept, with 48 bases framed from the first base. V loses 4 bases of germline sequence and J loses 2 bases, and the interval between the two ends is 16 bases. The germline V gene (reference sequence) sets CDR1 to MNHEY and CDR2 to SMNVEV.